The clone carrying this TCR beta chain occurred many times. The antigen is unknown. The CDR3 totals 11 residues. The V and J ends lost 8 bases and 6 bases respectively, with 11 bases between them. Germline V lookup: CDR1 DFQATT, CDR2 SNEGSKA (reference sequence). A marrow graft followed busulfan-fludarabine conditioning, with cyclophosphamide on days +3 and +4. The sample belongs to a study of T cells after posttransplantation cyclophosphamide. TCRdb keeps only in-frame clones here, not all; method: immunoSEQ multiplex PCR. The sample shows 16,000 or so clones, none of them appearing just once. The study's findings and limits: Donor-recipient repertoire similarity was low at 1-2 months, rising over year one. TRB overlap between skin or GI tissue T cells and blood was limited. TRB clonality was highly associated with recipient CMV seropositivity and reactivation.

This TCR came from a female patient under 45 who received an allogeneic stem cell transplant from a related donor, was CMV-positive, and had no GVHD. T cells may partly derive from the graft donor. The sample consisted of PBMCs, taken after allogeneic stem cell transplant with posttransplant cyclophosphamide. V and J are TRBV20-1 and TRBJ2-4; D is unclear. The CDR3 spells CSPSIGNIQYF. Here the CDR3 DNA reads TGCAGTCCATCCATCGGAAACATTCAGTACTTC.